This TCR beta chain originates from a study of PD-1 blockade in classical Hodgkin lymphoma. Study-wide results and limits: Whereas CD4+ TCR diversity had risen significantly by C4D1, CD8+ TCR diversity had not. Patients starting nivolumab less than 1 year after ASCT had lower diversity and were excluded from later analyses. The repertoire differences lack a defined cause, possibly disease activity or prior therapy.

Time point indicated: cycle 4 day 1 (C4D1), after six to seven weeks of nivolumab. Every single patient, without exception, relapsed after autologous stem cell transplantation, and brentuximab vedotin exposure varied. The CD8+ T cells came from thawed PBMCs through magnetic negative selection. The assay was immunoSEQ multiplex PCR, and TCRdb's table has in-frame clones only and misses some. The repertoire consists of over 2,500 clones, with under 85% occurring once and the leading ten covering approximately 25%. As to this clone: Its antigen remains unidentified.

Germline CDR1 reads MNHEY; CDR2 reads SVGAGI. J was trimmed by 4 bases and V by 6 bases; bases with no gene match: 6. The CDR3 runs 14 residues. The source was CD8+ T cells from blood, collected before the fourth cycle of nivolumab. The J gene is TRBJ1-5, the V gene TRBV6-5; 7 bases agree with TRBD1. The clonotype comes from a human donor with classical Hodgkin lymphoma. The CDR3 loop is CASSRDSSNQPQHF. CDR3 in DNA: TGTGCCAGCAGCCGGGACAGCTCTAATCAGCCCCAGCATTTT.